This T cell receptor beta chain came from a study of CXCR3-negative and CXCR3-positive naive CD8 T cells. Study-level points and caveats: Comparison of naive cells showed more hydrophobic TRB CDR3s in CXCR3-positive than in CXCR3-negative naive cells. Both of the naive subsets showed about the same high diversity, but memory CD8+ cells had much less.

UMI-labeled 5' RACE yielded the TRB cDNA libraries. Using the 5' RACE reads, TCRdb records one entry per CDR3 protein without DNA. The repertoire table contains tens of thousands of distinct CDR3 sequences. This CDR3 region has 15 residues. CDR1 is SQVTM, CDR2 ANQGSEA, per germline. On this clonotype: Its antigen is currently unknown.

This rearrangement joins TRBV29-1 to TRBJ2-5; TCRdb lists TRBD1, though no DNA is available to test this call. The sample comprised naive CXCR3+ CD8+ T cells from blood. As to subset: CD45RO-CCR7+CD27+CD95- naive CD8+ T cells expressing CXCR3 (TNR3+). The source is a human donor in good health. Some clones in this sample may be carry-over from other donors' samples. The CDR3 here is CSVEPEGGPQETQYF. Drawing the rest from reference TRBV29-1 and TRBJ2-5, the complete variable domain is SAVISQKPSRDICQRGTSLTIQCQVDSQVTMMFWYRQQPGQSLTLIATANQGSEATYESGFVIDKFPISRPNLTFSTLTVSNMSPEDSSIYLCSVEPEGGPQETQYFGPGTRLLVL.